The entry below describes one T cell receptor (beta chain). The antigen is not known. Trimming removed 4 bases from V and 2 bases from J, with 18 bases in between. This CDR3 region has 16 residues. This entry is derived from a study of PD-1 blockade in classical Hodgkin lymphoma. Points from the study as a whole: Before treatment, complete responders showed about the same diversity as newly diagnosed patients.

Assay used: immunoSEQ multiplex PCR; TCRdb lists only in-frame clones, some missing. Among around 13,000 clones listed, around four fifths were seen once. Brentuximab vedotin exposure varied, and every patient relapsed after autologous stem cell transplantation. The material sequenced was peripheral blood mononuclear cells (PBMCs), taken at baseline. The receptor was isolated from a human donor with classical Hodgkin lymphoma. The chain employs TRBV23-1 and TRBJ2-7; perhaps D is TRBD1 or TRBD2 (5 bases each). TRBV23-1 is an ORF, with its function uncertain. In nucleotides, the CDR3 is TGCGCCAGCAGTCCGGGACGGCAGGGTAGGGCCTACGAGCAGTACTTC. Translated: CASSPGRQGRAYEQYF.